The clone carrying this TCR beta chain was seen only once. The CDR3 contains 17 residues. Trimming removed 2 bases from V and 5 bases from J; junction bases left unmatched: 9. Germline V lookup: CDR1 MNHNS, CDR2 SASEGT. These data belong to a study of blood T cell repertoires in COVID-19. For the study at large: Spain, Italy and the United States supplied samples that represented acute and convalescent COVID-19. The cDNA or gDNA used as material had been derived from T cells, B-cell-depleted T cells, or PBMCs.

Those enrolled, adults aged roughly 18 to 89 years, came from about two dozen US areas. Membership in each cohort depended on participant-reported clinical history. Clones were read by immunoSEQ multiplex PCR, and TCRdb kept only the in-frame ones, dropping some. The profile covers approximately 220,000 clones, with less than 90% appearing a single time and more than 4% taken by the ten largest. The sequence derives from a woman in her thirties who had been exposed to COVID-19. What was sequenced was PBMCs or T cells enriched from blood (not recorded which). The chain is built from TRBV6-1 and TRBJ1-4, with 9 bases matching TRBD1. CDR3 residues: CASSEKLYRGQNEKLFF. The DNA for the CDR3 is TGTGCCAGCAGTGAAAAACTTTACAGGGGGCAGAATGAAAAACTGTTTTTT.